This T cell receptor beta chain was captured in a study of Graves' ophthalmopathy and Graves' hyperthyroidism. Study-level information: The stable label applied to hyperthyroidism with no ophthalmopathy within 18 months of follow-up.

This clonotype is a singleton in its sample. Its antigen is currently unknown. The CDR3 totals 14 residues. Germline V gene data show CDR1 as SEHNR and CDR2 as FQNEAQ (reference sequence). Between the trimmed V and J ends, which lost 5 bases and 4 bases, there was a span of 11 bases. Study-wide points: Most expanded clonotypes from thyroid (those above 0.001 frequency) were also found in blood.

From RNA, the CDR3 regions of TCR beta chains were amplified and sequenced. The workflow started with a first-round RT-PCR run with HTBI primers and then moved on to a second-round multiplex PCR. TCRdb redid the calling of the multiplex PCR reads with MiXCR, one entry per CDR3 protein. The sample lists roughly 1.1 million distinct CDR3 sequences; about two fifths were seen once. V is TRBV7-9 and J is TRBJ1-4; D unresolved. The clonotype was recovered from an adult man with Graves' hyperthyroidism. The sample was peripheral blood or thyroid tissue (not recorded which). Here the CDR3 DNA reads TGTGCCAGCAGCCCCGGAACGGATAATGAAAAACTGTTTTTT. Translating gives CASSPGTDNEKLFF. The whole variable domain, remainder taken from reference TRBV7-9 and TRBJ1-4, is DTGVSQNPRHKITKRGQNVTFRCDPISEHNRLYWYRQTLGQGPEFLTYFQNEAQLEKSRLLSDRFSAERPKGSFSTLEIQRTEQGDSAMYLCASSPGTDNEKLFFGSGTQLSVL.